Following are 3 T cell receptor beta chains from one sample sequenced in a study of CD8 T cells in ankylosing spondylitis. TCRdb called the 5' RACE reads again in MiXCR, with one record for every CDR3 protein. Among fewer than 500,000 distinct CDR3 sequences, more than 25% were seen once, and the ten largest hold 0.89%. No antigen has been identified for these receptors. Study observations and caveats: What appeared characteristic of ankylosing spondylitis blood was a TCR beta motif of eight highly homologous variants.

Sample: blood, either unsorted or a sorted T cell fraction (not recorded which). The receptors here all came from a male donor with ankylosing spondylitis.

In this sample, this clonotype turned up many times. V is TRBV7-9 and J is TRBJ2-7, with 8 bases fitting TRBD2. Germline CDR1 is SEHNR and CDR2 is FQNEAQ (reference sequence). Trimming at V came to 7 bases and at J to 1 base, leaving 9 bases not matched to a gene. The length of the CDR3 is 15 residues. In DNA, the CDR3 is TGTGCCAGCACCTATGGGGTAGCGGGGTCCTACGAGCAGTACGTC. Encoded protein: CASTYGVAGSYEQYV.

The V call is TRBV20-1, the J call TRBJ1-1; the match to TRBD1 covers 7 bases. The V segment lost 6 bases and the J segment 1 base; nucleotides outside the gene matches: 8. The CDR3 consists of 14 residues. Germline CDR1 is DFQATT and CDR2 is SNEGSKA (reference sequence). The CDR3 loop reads CSARDSRGNTEAFF. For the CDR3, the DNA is TGCAGTGCCAGGGACAGCCGAGGGAACACTGAAGCTTTCTTT.

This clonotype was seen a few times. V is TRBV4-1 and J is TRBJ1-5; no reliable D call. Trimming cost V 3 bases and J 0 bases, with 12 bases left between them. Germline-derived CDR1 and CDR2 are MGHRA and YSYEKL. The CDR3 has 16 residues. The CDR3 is CASSQMVAASNQPQHF. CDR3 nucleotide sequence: TGCGCCAGCAGCCAGATGGTCGCGGCTAGCAATCAGCCCCAGCATTTT.